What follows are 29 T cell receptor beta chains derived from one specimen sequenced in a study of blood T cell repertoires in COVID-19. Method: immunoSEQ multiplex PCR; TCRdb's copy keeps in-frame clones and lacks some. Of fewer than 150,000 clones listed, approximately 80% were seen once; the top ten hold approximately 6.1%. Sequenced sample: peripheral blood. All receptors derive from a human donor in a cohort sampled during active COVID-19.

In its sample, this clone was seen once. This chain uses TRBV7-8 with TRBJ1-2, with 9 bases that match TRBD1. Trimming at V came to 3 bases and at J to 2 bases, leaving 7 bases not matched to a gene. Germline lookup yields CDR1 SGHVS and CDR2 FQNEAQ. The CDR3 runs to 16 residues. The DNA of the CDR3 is TGTGCCAGCAGCTTCGGGACAGGGTCGAGAAACTATGGCTACACCTTC. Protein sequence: CASSFGTGSRNYGYTF.

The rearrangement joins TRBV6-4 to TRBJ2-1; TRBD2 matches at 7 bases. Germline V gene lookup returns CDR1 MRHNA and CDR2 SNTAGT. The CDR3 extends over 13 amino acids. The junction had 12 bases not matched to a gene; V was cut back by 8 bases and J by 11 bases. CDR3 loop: CASSLGREGQQFF. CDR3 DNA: TGTGCCAGCTCCCTTGGCAGGGAGGGGCAGCAGTTCTTC.

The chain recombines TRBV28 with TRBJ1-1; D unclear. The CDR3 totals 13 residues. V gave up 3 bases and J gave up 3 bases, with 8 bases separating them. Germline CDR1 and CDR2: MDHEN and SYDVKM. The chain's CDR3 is CASSFSSDTEAFF. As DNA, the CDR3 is TGTGCCAGCAGTTTCAGCAGCGACACTGAAGCTTTCTTT.

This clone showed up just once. CDR3 loop: CASRPDGTGANVLTF. In DNA, the CDR3 is TGTGCCAGCAGACCGGACGGGACTGGGGCCAACGTCCTGACTTTC. This chain joins TRBV6-5 and TRBJ2-6, with a possible D match to TRBD2 (5 bases). The germline V and J ends were trimmed by 6 bases and 2 bases, with 11 bases remaining between them. Germline CDR1 and CDR2: MNHEY and SVGAGI. This CDR3 comprises 15 residues.

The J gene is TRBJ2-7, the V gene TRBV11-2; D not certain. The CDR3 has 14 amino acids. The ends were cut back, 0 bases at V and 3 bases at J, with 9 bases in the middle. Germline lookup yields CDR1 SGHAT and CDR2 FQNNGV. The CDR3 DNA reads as TGTGCCAGCAGCTTAGATCCCGCAGGCTACGAGCAGTACTTC. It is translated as CASSLDPAGYEQYF.

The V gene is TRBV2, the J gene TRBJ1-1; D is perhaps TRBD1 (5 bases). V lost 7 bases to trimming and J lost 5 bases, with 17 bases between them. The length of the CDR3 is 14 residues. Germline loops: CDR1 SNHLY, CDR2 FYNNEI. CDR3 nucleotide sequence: TGTGCCAGCATCCTATGGGGGGGAGGTACTGAAGCTTTCTTT. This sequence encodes CASILWGGGTEAFF. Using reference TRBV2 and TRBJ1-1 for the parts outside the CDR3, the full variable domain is EPEVTQTPSHQVTQMGQEVILRCVPISNHLYFYWYRQILGQKVEFLVSFYNNEISEKSEIFDDQFSVERPDGSNFTLKIRSTKLEDSAMYFCASILWGGGTEAFFGQGTRLTVV.

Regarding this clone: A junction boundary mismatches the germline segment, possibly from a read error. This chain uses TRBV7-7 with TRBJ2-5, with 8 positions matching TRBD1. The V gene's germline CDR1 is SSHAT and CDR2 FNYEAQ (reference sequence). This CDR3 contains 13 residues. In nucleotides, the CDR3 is TGTGCTAGCAGCTTAGACAGGGGTGAGACCCAGTACTTC. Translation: CASSLDRGETQYF. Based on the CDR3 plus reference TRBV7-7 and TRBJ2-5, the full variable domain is GAGVSQSPRYKVTKRGQDVTLRCDPISSHATLYWYQQALGQGPEFLTYFNYEAQPDKSGLPSDRFSAERPEGSISTLTIQRTEQRDSAMYRCASSLDRGETQYFGPGTRLLVL.

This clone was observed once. For the CDR3, the DNA is TGTGCCAGCAGTTACCTGACAGGGGGCATGGAGACCCAGTACTTC. The encoded protein is CASSYLTGGMETQYF. The gene calls are TRBV6-5 and TRBJ2-5, with 10 positions matching TRBD1. This CDR3 is built from 15 residues. J lost 5 bases, V lost 2 bases, and 5 bases had no gene match. Germline CDR1 reads MNHEY; CDR2 reads SVGAGI.

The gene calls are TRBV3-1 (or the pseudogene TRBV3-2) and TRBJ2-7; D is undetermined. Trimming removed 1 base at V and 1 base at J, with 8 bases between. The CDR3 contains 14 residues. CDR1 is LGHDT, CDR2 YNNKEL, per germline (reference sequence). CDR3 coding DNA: TGTGCCAGCAGCCAAGTAAGACATTCCTACGAGCAGTACTTC. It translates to CASSQVRHSYEQYF.

CDR3: CASSPRGYEQYF. The CDR3, as DNA: TGCGCCAGCAGTCCCCGCGGCTACGAGCAGTACTTC. The chain links TRBV23-1 to TRBJ2-7; D ambiguous. TRBV23-1 is classed as an ORF, of uncertain function. V was clipped by 4 bases and J by 3 bases, with 7 bases between them. This CDR3 has 12 amino acids.

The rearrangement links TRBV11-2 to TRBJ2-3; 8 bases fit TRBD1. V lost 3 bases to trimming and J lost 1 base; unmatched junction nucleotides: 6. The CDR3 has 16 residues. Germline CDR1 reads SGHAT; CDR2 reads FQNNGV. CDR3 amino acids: CASSFPGQVGTDTQYF. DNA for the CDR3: TGTGCCAGCAGCTTTCCGGGACAGGTGGGCACAGATACGCAGTATTTT.

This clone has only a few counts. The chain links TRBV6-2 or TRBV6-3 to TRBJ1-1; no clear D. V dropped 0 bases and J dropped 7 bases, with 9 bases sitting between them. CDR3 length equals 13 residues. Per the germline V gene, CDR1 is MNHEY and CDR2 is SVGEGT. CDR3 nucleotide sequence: TGTGCCAGCAGTTACTCTGCGGGCCTTGAAGCTTTCTTT. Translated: CASSYSAGLEAFF.

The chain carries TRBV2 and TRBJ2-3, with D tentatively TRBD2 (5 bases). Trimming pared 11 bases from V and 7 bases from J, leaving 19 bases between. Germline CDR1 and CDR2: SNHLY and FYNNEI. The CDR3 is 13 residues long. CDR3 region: CASHRGGLNTQYF. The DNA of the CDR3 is TGTGCCTCCCATCGAGGAGGCTTGAATACGCAGTATTTT.

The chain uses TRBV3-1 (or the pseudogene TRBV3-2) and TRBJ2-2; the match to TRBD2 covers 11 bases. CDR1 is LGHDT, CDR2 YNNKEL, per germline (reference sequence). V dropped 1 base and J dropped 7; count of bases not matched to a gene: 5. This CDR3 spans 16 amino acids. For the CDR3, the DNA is TGTGCCAGCAGCCAAGTTAGCGGGGGGGCCAGCGGGGAGCTGTTTTTT. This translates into CASSQVSGGASGELFF.

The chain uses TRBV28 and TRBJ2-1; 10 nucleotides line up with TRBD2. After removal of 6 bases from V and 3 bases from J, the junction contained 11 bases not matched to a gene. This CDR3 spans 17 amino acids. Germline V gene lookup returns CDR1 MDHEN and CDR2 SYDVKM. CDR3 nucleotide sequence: TGTGCCAGCAGCCCCTCGGGTAGCGGGGGGCTCTACAATGAGCAGTTCTTC. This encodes CASSPSGSGGLYNEQFF.

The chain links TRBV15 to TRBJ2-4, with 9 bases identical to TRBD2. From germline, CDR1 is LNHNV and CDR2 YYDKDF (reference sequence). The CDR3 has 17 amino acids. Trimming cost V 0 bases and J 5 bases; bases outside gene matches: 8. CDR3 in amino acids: CATSRDISGGPQNIQYF. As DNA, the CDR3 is TGTGCCACCAGCAGAGATATCAGCGGGGGGCCCCAAAACATTCAGTACTTC.

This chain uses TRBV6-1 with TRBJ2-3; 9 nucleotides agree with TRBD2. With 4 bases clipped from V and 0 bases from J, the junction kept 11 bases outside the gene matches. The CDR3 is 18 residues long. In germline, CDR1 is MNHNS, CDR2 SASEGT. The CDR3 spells CASSGRRTAGGSTDTQYF. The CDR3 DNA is TGTGCCAGCAGTGGACGCCGAACAGCGGGGGGTAGCACAGATACGCAGTATTTT.

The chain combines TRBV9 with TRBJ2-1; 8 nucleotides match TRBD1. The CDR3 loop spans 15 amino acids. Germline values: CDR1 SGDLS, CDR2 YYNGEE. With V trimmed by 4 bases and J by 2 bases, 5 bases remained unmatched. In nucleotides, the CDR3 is TGTGCCAGCAGCCATGTGGACAGGGCCTACAATGAGCAGTTCTTC. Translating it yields CASSHVDRAYNEQFF.

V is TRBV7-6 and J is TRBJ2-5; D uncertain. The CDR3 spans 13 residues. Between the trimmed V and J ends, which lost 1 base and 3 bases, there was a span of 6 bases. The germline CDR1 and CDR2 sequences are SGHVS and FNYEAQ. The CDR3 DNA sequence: TGTGCCAGCAGCTTAGTACTTAAAGAGACCCAGTACTTC. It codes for CASSLVLKETQYF.

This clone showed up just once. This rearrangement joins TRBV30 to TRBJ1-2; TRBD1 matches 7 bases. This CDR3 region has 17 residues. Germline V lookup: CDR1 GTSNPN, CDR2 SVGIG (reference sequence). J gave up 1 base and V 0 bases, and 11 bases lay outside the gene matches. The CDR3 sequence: CAWSVRQGGGSNYGYTF. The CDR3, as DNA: TGTGCCTGGAGTGTACGACAGGGAGGTGGGAGTAACTATGGCTACACCTTC.

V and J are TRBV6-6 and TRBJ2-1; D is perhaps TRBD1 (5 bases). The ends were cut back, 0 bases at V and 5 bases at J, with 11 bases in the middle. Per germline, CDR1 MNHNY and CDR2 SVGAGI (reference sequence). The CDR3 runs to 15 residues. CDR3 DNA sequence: TGTGCCAGCAGTTACTCGGGGCAGTCCAACAATGAGCAGTTCTTC. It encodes CASSYSGQSNNEQFF.

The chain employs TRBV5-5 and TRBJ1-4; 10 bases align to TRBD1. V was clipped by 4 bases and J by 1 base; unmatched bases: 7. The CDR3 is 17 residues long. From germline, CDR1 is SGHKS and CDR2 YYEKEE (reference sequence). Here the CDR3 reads CASSRQGALLTNEKLFF. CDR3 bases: TGTGCCAGCAGCCGACAGGGGGCGCTTTTAACTAATGAAAAACTGTTTTTT.

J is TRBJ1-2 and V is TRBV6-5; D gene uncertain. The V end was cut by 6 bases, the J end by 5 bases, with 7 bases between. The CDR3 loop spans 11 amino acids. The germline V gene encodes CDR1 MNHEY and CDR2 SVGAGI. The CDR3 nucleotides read TGTGCCAGCAGACTCTTGTATGGCTACACCTTC. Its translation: CASRLLYGYTF.

The CDR3: CASSSRRTGVGGYTF. The CDR3 DNA reads as TGTGCCAGCAGTTCGCGTCGGACAGGGGTGGGTGGCTACACCTTC. The rearrangement joins TRBV28 to TRBJ1-2, with TRBD1 matching over 9 bases. V dropped 4 bases and J dropped 7; count of bases not matched to a gene: 10. This CDR3 contains 15 residues. The germline V gene encodes CDR1 MDHEN and CDR2 SYDVKM.

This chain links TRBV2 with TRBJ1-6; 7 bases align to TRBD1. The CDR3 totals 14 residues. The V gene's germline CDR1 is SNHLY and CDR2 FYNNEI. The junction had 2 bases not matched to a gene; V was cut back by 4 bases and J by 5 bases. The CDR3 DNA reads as TGTGCCAGCAGTGTTGACAGGGATAATTCACCCCTCCACTTT. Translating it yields CASSVDRDNSPLHF.

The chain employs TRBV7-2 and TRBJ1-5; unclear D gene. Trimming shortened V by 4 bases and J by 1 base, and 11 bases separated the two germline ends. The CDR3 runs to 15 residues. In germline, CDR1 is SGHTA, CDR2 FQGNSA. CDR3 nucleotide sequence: TGTGCCAGCAGCTCTTACCGGGGAAGCAATCAGCCCCAGCATTTT. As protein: CASSSYRGSNQPQHF.

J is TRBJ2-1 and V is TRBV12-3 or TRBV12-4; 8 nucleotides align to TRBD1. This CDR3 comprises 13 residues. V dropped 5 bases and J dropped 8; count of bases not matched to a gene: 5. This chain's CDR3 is CASSRTGGDEQFF. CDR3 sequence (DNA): TGTGCCAGCAGTCGCACAGGGGGTGATGAGCAGTTCTTC.

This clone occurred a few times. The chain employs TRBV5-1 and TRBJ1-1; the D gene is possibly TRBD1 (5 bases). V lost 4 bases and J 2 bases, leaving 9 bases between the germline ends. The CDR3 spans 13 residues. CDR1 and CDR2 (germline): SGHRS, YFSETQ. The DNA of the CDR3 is TGCGCCAGCAGCCTGGACATCAACACTGAAGCTTTCTTT. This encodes CASSLDINTEAFF.

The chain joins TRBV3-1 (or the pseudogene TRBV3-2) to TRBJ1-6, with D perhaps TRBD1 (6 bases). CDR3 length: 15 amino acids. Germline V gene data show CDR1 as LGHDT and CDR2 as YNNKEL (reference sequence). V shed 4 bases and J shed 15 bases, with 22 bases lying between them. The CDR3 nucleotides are TGTGCCAGCAGCCCCATGACAGGAGACTCTCGATACCTCCACTTT. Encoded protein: CASSPMTGDSRYLHF.